A selection of T cell receptor beta chains follows, all from one sample in a study of shared clonotypes between healthy human individuals. Profiling relied on immunoSEQ multiplex PCR, and the TCRdb table lists in-frame clones only, not all of them. Among 2 million to 2.5 million clones, approximately 94% were seen once, and the ten largest hold roughly 0.13%. The specimen sequenced was naive CD4+ T cells sorted from blood. The receptors here all came from a young man in good health. Both conserved end residues are part of each CDR3. The D gene is left open where the match is weak. Expanded clones get a size class; other rows say once, few or many, or leave the size out.

. | TRBJ1-2 | TRBV5-1 | TRBD1 | TGCGCCAGCAGCGGGGACAGTCTTAACTACTATGGCTACACCTTC | CASSGDSLNYYGYTF
once | TRBJ1-5 | TRBV28 | . | TGTGCCAGCAGTATAACAGTTAGCAATCAGCCCCAGCATTTT | CASSITVSNQPQHF
. | TRBJ2-1 | TRBV7-2 | . | TGTGCCAGCAGCCCCAGCTCCTACAATGAGCAGTTCTTC | CASSPSSYNEQFF
once | TRBJ2-5 | TRBV11-2 | TRBD2 | TGTGCCAGCAGCATAGCGGGGGCCCTCCAAGAGACCCAGTACTTC | CASSIAGALQETQYF
. | TRBJ2-1 | TRBV21-1 | . | TGTGCCAGCTGGGTGTTGTGGAACTACAATGAGCAGTTCTTC | CASWVLWNYNEQFF
. | TRBJ2-3 | TRBV5-4 | . | TGTGCCAGCTCGGAATGGGCAGATACGCAGTATTTT | CASSEWADTQYF
. | TRBJ2-3 | TRBV4-3 | TRBD1 | TGCGCCAGCAGCCAAGTAGTAGGGACAGGGGGAACCCTAGGGGTATCAGATACGCAGTATTTT | CASSQVVGTGGTLGVSDTQYF
. | TRBJ2-2 | TRBV30 | . | TGTGCCTGGAGTGTTATCGGGGAGCTGTTTTTT | CAWSVIGELFF
. | TRBJ2-3 | TRBV7-9 | TRBD2 | TGTGCCAGCAGATCCTTACTAGCGGGATTGGGGCCAGATACGCAGTATTTT | CASRSLLAGLGPDTQYF
. | TRBJ1-1 | TRBV6-5 | TRBD1 | TGTGCCAGCAGAGGGACAGGGGGTGCTGAAGCTTTCTTT | CASRGTGGAEAFF
. | TRBJ1-6 | TRBV28 | . | TGTGCCAGCAGCCGGGCAGGAGGAAGCTCCTATAATTCACCCCTCCACTTT | CASSRAGGSSYNSPLHF
. | TRBJ2-3 | TRBV29-1 | TRBD2 | TGCAGCGGAGAACGGGGGGAATCATCAGATACGCAGTATTTT | CSGERGESSDTQYF
. | TRBJ1-3 | TRBV9 | . | TGTGCCAGCAGCGTCCAGGATCTGAGGGCTGGAAACACCATATATTTT | CASSVQDLRAGNTIYF
. | TRBJ2-6 | TRBV4-3 | . | TGCGCCAGCAGCCATCCGACCTCTGGGGCCAACGTCCTGACTTTC | CASSHPTSGANVLTF
. | TRBJ2-7 | TRBV2 | TRBD1 | TGTGCCAGTCGGGGACAGGGTGGACCCTACGAGCAGTACTTC | CASRGQGGPYEQYF
. | TRBJ2-3 | TRBV27 | . | TGTGCCAGCAGGGGAAGTAGCTTACGCCCCACAGATACGCAGTATTTT | CASRGSSLRPTDTQYF
once | TRBJ1-2 | TRBV19 | . | TGTGCCAGTAGTATTCGAAGGGGCCGCCCGGAGGGCTATGGCTACACCTTC | CASSIRRGRPEGYGYTF
. | TRBJ2-7 | TRBV29-1 | . | TGCAGCGTTGCACCAAATGGTTACGAGCAGTACTTC | CSVAPNGYEQYF
. | TRBJ2-2 | TRBV18 | . | TGTGCCAGCTCACCAGGAGCTATCAACACCGGGGAGCTGTTTTTT | CASSPGAINTGELFF
. | TRBJ1-1 | TRBV2 | TRBD1 | TGTGCCAGCACAGACAGGGTTACGTTGTCTTTCTTT | CASTDRVTLSFF
. | TRBJ1-1 | TRBV5-4 | . | TGTGCCAGCAGCTTGCCGGGGGCCACTGAAGCTTTCTTT | CASSLPGATEAFF
. | TRBJ2-7 | TRBV6-5 | . | TGTGCCAGCAGTTACTCCCCTCCACCCGTAATGGGGCAGTACTTC | CASSYSPPPVMGQYF
. | TRBJ1-2 | TRBV20-1 | TRBD1 | TGCAGTGCTTCCTGGACAGGCGGCTACACCTTC | CSASWTGGYTF
. | TRBJ2-1 | TRBV7-2 | TRBD2 | TGCGCCAGCAGCTTCGGCGGGGGGGGCAATGAGCAGTTCTTC | CASSFGGGGNEQFF
. | TRBJ1-1 | TRBV11-2 | . | TGTGCCAGCAGCTTAAACGCGGGAGACACTGAAGCTTTCTTT | CASSLNAGDTEAFF
. | TRBJ2-7 | TRBV27 | . | TGTGCCAGCAGTTTATACGGGACACCGTCCTACGAGCAGTACTTC | CASSLYGTPSYEQYF
. | TRBJ2-7 | TRBV7-2 | . | TGTGCCAGCAGCCTAAGGACTGGCTACGAGCAGTACTTC | CASSLRTGYEQYF
. | TRBJ2-7 | TRBV5-1 | . | TGCGCCAGCAGCTTGGCCCAGGGGGGGATCTACGAGCAGTACTTC | CASSLAQGGIYEQYF
. | TRBJ1-3 | TRBV5-1 | . | TGCGCCAGCACCCTCGGCATCTCTGGAAACACCATATATTTT | CASTLGISGNTIYF
. | TRBJ2-7 | TRBV28 | TRBD1 | TGTGCCAGCAGTCCGCGGGGGACAGGGCTTACCTACGAGCAGTACTTC | CASSPRGTGLTYEQYF
. | TRBJ2-7 | TRBV7-2 | TRBD2 | TGTGCCAGCAGCCCCCACCTAGCGGGAGGGCCCTACGAGCAGTACTTC | CASSPHLAGGPYEQYF
few | TRBJ1-1 | TRBV30 | . | TGTGCCTGGAGTGCTGGGGGGAACACTGAAGCTTTCTTT | CAWSAGGNTEAFF
once | TRBJ2-5 | TRBV18 | . | TGTGCCAGCTCACCACCGGGTAGCCCGACGGAGACCCAGTACTTC | CASSPPGSPTETQYF
. | TRBJ1-4 | TRBV14 | . | TGTGCCAGCAGCCAAGGAGGCAGTGTAGGTGAAAAACTGTTTTTT | CASSQGGSVGEKLFF
. | TRBJ1-6 | TRBV6-1 | . | TGTGCCAGCAGTGAACAGAGTTTCACCTATAATTCACCCCTCCACTTT | CASSEQSFTYNSPLHF
. | TRBJ2-3 | TRBV4-3 | . | TGCGCCAGCAGCCAACTTAAGTCCGGGGGCACAGATACGCAGTATTTT | CASSQLKSGGTDTQYF
. | TRBJ2-1 | TRBV7-2 | . | TGTGCCAGCAGCTTATTGGGCGTCGGTGAGCAGTTCTTC | CASSLLGVGEQFF
. | TRBJ2-3 | TRBV5-4 | . | TGTGCCAGCCGCACTGACAGGACGACCACAGATACGCAGTATTTT | CASRTDRTTTDTQYF
. | TRBJ2-7 | TRBV7-2 | TRBD1 | TGTGCCAGCAGCTTTTCGACAGGGGGGAACTACGAGCAGTACTTC | CASSFSTGGNYEQYF
. | TRBJ1-5 | TRBV28 | . | TGTGCCAGCAGGCATGGATACCCGGGTTCCAGAGGGAGCAATCAGCCCCAGCATTTT | CASRHGYPGSRGSNQPQHF
. | TRBJ2-2 | TRBV30 | . | TGTGCCTGGAGTGTACCGGGGGAAGCGAACACCGGGGAGCTGTTTTTT | CAWSVPGEANTGELFF
. | TRBJ2-5 | TRBV11-3 | . | TGTGCCAGCAGCTTAGTAGCGGAAGAGACCCAGTACTTC | CASSLVAEETQYF
. | TRBJ2-1 | TRBV29-1 | TRBD1 | TGCAGCGTCGGCACAGGGACAGCTTACAATGAGCAGTTCTTC | CSVGTGTAYNEQFF
. | TRBJ2-1 | TRBV27 | TRBD2 | TGTGCCAGCAGTTCACCGGGACTAGCGGGAGGTGGGCAGTTCTTC | CASSSPGLAGGGQFF
. | TRBJ1-1 | TRBV2 | TRBD1 | TGTGCCAGCAGAGGGACAGGGAGTTTCGGGACTGAAGCTTTCTTT | CASRGTGSFGTEAFF
. | TRBJ1-4 | TRBV28 | . | TGTGCCAGCAGCTCCAATGAAAAACTGTTTTTT | CASSSNEKLFF
. | TRBJ2-1 | TRBV2 | . | TGTGCCAGCAGTTATGGTAGTAGTGAGCAGTTCTTC | CASSYGSSEQFF
. | TRBJ1-2 | TRBV20-1 | . | TGCAGTGCGGGGGGGACCGCGGGCTACACCTTC | CSAGGTAGYTF
. | TRBJ2-3 | TRBV7-6 | TRBD2 | TGTGCCAGCAGAAAGGGACTAGCGGGAGACTACACAGATACGCAGTATTTT | CASRKGLAGDYTDTQYF
. | TRBJ2-3 | TRBV6-4 | . | TGTGCCAGCAGCACCTCTCTAGGAGATACGCAGTATTTT | CASSTSLGDTQYF
. | TRBJ2-3 | TRBV5-4 | . | TGTGCCAGCAGCTTGTTCGGGACAGATACGCAGTATTTT | CASSLFGTDTQYF
once | TRBJ2-7 | TRBV11-2 | . | TGTGCCAGCGCCGGGGTTTACGAGCAGTACTTC | CASAGVYEQYF
. | TRBJ1-2 | TRBV5-4 | . | TGTGCCAGCAGCTTGTCAGGGCGTATGGAGGGCTACACCTTC | CASSLSGRMEGYTF
. | TRBJ2-5 | TRBV9 | . | TGTGCCAGCAGCGGCCAGACCAGGGAGACCCAGTACTTC | CASSGQTRETQYF
. | TRBJ2-7 | TRBV18 | . | TGTGCCAGCTCACCACCGCTACTGTCCTACGAGCAGTACTTC | CASSPPLLSYEQYF